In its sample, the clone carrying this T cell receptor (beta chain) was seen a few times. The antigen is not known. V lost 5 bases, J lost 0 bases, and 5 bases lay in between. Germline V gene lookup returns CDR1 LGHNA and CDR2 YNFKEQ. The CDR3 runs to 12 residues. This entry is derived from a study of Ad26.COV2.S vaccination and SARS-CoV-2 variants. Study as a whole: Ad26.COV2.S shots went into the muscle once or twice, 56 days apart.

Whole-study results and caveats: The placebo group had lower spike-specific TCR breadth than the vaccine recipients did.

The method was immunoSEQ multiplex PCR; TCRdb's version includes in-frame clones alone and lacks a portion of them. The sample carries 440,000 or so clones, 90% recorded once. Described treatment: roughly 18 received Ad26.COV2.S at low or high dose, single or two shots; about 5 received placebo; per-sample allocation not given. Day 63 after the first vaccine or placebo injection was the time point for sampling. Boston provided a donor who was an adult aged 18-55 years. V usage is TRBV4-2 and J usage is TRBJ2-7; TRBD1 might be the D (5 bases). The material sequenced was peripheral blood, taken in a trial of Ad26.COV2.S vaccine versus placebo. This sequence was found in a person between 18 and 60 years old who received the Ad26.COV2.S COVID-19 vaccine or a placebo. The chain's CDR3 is CASSDSSYEQYF. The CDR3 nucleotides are TGTGCCAGCAGCGACAGCTCCTACGAGCAGTACTTC.